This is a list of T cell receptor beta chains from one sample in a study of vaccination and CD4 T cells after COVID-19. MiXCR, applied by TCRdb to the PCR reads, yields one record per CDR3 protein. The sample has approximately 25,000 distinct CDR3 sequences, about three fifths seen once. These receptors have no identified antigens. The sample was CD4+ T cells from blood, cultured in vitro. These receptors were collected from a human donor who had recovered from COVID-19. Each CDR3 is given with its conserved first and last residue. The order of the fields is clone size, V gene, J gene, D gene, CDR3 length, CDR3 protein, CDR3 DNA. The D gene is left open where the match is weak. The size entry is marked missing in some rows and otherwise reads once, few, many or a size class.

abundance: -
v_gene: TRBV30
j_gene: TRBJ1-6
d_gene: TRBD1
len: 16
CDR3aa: CAWTFTGGLNNSPLHF
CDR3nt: TGTGCCTGGACGTTTACAGGGGGCCTGAATAATTCACCCCTCCACTTT

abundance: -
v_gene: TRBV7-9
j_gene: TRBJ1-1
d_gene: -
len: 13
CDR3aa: CASSLIGYTEAFF
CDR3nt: TGTGCCAGCAGCTTAATCGGGTACACTGAAGCTTTCTTT

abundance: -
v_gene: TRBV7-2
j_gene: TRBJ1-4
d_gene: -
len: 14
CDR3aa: CASTGGALNEKLFF
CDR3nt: TGTGCCAGCACTGGTGGGGCGCTTAATGAAAAACTGTTTTTT

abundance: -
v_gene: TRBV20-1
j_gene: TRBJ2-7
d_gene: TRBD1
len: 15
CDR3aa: CSAREGTGGPYEQYF
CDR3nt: TGCAGTGCTAGAGAGGGGACAGGGGGGCCCTACGAGCAGTACTTC

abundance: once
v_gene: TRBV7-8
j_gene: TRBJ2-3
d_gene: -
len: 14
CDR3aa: CASSSTGPRDTQYF
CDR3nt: TGTGCCAGCAGCTCCACGGGGCCAAGGGATACGCAGTATTTT

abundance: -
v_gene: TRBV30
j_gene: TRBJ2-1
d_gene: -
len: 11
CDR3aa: CAWIRPDSEFF
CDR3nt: TGTGCCTGGATTCGGCCGGACTCGGAGTTCTTC

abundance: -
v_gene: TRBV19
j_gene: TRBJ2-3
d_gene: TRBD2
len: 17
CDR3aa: CASSPSGIHPSTDTQYF
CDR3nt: TGTGCCAGTAGTCCTAGCGGAATTCACCCTAGCACAGATACGCAGTATTTT

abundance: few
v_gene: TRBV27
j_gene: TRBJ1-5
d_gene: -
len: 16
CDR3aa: CASSSQARQVGQPQHF
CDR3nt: TGTGCCAGCAGTTCCCAGGCCAGACAGGTGGGTCAGCCCCAGCATTTT

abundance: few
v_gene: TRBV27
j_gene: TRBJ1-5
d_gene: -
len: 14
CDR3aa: CASSLQRDVQPQHF
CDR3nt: TGTGCCAGCAGTTTACAAAGGGATGTTCAGCCCCAGCATTTT

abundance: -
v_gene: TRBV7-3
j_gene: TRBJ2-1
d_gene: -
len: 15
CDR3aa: CASSWTQTGYNEQFF
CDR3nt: TGTGCCAGCAGCTGGACCCAAACCGGATACAATGAGCAGTTCTTC

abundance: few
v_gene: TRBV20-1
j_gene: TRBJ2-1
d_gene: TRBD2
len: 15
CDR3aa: CSASSGKLTYNEQFF
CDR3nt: TGCAGTGCTAGTAGCGGGAAGCTAACGTACAATGAGCAGTTCTTC

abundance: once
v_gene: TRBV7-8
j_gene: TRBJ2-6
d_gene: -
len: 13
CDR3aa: CASSLAGANVLTF
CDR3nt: TGTGCCAGCAGCTTAGCTGGGGCCAACGTCCTGACTTTC

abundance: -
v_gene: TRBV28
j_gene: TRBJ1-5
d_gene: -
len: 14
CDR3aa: CASSLDWVNQPQHF
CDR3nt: TGTGCCAGCAGTTTAGACTGGGTTAATCAGCCCCAGCATTTT

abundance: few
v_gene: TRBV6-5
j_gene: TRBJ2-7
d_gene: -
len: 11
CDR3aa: CASSYVGEQYF
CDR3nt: TGTGCCAGCAGTTACGTGGGCGAGCAGTACTTC

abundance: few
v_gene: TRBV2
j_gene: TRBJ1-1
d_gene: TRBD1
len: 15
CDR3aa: CASSFGQGENTEAFF
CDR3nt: TGTGCCAGCAGTTTCGGACAGGGGGAAAACACTGAAGCTTTCTTT